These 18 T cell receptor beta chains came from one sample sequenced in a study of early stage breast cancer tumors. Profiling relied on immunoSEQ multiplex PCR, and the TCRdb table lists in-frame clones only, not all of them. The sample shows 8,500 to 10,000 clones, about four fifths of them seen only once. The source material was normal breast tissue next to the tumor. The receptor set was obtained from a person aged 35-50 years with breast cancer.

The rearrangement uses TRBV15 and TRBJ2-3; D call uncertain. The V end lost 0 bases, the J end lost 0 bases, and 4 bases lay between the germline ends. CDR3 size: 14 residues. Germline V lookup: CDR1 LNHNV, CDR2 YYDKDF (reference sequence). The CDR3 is CATSRDQSTDTQYF. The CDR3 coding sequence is TGTGCCACCAGCAGAGACCAAAGCACAGATACGCAGTATTTT.

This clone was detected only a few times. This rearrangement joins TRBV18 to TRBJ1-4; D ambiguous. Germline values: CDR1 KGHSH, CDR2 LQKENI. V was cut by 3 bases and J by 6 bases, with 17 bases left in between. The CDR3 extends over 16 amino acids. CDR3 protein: CASSPRAAGSHEKLFF. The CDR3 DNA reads TGTGCCAGCTCACCGCGGGCAGCAGGCTCTCATGAAAAACTGTTTTTT. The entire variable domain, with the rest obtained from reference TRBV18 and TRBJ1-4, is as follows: NAGVMQNPRHLVRRRGQEARLRCSPMKGHSHVYWYRQLPEEGLKFMVYLQKENIIDESGMPKERFSAEFPKEGPSILRIQQVVRGDSAAYFCASSPRAAGSHEKLFFGSGTQLSVL.

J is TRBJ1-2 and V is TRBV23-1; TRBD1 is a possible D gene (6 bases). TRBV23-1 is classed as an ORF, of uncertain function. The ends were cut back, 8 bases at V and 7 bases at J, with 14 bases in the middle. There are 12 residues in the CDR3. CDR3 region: CASPRGAFGYTF. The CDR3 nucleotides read TGCGCCAGCCCCCGGGGGGCATTTGGCTACACCTTC.

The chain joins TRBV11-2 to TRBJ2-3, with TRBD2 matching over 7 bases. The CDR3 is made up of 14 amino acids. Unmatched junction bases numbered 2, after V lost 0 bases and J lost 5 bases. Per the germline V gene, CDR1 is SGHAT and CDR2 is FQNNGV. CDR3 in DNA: TGTGCCAGCAGCTTAGAGGCGGGAGTAGATACGCAGTATTTT. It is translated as CASSLEAGVDTQYF.

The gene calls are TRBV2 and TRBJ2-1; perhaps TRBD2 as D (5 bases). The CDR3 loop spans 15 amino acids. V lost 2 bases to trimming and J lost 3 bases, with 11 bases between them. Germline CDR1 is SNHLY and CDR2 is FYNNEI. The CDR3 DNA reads TGTGCCAGCAGTGAAATGAGGGATCTCTACAATGAGCAGTTCTTC. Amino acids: CASSEMRDLYNEQFF.

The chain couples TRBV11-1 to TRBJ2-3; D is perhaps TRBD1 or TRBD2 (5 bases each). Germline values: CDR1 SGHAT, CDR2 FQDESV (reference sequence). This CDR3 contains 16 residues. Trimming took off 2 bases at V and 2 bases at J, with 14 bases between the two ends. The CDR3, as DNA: TGTGCCAGCAGCTTACCGGGACGGAGCCACACAGATACGCAGTATTTT. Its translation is CASSLPGRSHTDTQYF. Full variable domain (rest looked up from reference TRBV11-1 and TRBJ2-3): EAEVAQSPRYKITEKSQAVAFWCDPISGHATLYWYRQILGQGPELLVQFQDESVVDDSQLPKDRFSAERLKGVDSTLKIQPAELGDSAMYLCASSLPGRSHTDTQYFGPGTRLTVL.

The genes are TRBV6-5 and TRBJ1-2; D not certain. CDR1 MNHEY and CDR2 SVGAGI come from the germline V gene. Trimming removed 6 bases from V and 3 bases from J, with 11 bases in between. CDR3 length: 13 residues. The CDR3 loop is CASSPGSYYGYTF. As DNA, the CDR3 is TGTGCCAGCAGCCCCGGCAGCTACTATGGCTACACCTTC.

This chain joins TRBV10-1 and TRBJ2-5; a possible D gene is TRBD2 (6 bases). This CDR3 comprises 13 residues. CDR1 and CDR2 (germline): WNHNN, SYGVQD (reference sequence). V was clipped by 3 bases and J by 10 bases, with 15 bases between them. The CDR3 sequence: CASSDGMTRFQYF. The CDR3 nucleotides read TGCGCCAGCAGTGACGGTATGACTAGATTCCAGTACTTC.

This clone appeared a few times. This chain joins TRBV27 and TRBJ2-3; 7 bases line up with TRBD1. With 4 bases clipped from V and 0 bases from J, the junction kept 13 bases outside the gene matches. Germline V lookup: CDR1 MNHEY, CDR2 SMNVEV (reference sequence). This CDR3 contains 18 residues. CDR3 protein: CASSSVAGGESSTDTQYF. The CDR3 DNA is TGTGCCAGCAGTTCGGTAGCAGGGGGAGAGAGTAGCACAGATACGCAGTATTTT.

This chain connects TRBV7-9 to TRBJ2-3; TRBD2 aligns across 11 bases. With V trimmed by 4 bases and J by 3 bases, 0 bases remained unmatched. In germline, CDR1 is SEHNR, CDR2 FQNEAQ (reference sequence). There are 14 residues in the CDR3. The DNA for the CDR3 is TGTGCCAGCAGCTGGACTAGCGGGACAGATACGCAGTATTTT. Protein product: CASSWTSGTDTQYF.

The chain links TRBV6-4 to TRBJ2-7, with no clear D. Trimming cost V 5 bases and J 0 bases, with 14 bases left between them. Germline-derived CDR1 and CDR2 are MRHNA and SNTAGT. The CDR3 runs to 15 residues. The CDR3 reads CASSIGFPLSYEQYF. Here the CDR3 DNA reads TGTGCCAGCAGTATAGGCTTCCCCCTCTCCTACGAGCAGTACTTC.

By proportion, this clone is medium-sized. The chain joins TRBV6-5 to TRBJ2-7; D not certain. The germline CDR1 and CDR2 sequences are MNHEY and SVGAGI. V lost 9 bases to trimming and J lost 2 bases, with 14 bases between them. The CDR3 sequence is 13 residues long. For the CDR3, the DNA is TGTGCCAGACCTTCGGGCAAAACCTACGAGCAGTACTTC. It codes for CARPSGKTYEQYF.

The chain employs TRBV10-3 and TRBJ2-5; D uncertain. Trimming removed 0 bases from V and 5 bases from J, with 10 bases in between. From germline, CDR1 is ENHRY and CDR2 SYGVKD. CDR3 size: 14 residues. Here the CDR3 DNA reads TGTGCCATCAGTGAGTCGGCCAGCGCGGAGACCCAGTACTTC. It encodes CAISESASAETQYF.

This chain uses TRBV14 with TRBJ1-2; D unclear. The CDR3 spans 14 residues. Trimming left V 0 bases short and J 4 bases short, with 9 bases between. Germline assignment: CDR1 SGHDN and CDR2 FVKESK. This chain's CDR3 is CASSQDSILYGYTF. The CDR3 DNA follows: TGTGCCAGCAGCCAAGACTCTATCCTCTATGGCTACACCTTC.

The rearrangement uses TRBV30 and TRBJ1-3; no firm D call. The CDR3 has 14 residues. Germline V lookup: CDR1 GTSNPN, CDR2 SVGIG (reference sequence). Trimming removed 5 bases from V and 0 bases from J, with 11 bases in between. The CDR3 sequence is CAWRREGSGNTIYF. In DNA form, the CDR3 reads TGTGCCTGGCGTAGGGAGGGCTCTGGAAACACCATATATTTT.

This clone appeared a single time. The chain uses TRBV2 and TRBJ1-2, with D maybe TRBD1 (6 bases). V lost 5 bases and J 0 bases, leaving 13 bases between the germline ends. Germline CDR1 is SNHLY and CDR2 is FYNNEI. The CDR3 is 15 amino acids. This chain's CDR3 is CASSPGQQTNYGYTF. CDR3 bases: TGTGCCAGCAGTCCCGGACAGCAGACTAACTATGGCTACACCTTC.

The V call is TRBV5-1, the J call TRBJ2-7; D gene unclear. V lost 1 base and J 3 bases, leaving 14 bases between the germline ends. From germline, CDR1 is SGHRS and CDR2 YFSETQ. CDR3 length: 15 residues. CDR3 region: CASSLTTSGNYEQYF. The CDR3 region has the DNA TGCGCCAGCAGCTTGACGACCTCTGGAAACTACGAGCAGTACTTC.

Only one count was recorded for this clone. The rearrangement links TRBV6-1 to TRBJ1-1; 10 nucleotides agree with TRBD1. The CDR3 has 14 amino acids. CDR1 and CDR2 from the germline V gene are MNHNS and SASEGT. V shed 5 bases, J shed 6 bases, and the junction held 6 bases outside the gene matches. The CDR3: CASSRDRGRPEAFF. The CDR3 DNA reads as TGTGCCAGCAGTAGGGACAGGGGTCGGCCTGAAGCTTTCTTT.